This T cell receptor beta chain is from a study of beta chain features in type 1 diabetes. Study observations and caveats: Patients with Type 1 diabetes showed moderately but significantly shorter TCRB CDR3s in all four CD4+ subsets.

cDNA synthesis used the whole RNA isolate, giving expressed TCRB sequences. Here immunoSEQ multiplex PCR was the method, and the copy in TCRdb shows in-frame clones only, minus some. The profile covers 300,000 to 400,000 clones, with less than 15% appearing a single time and around 0.016% taken by the ten largest. With respect to this clone: Its target is not known.

Via CD45RO/CCR7/CD25/CD127/CD95/CD27, cells of the CD4+ naive, central memory, regulatory and stem cell-like memory subsets were sorted. This CDR3 is built from 16 residues. V gave up 3 bases and J gave up 4 bases; unmatched junction bases: 4. The germline V gene has CDR1 SGHTA and CDR2 FQGNSA. The sequence derives from a woman between 18 and 29 years old with type 1 diabetes. This chain links TRBV7-2 with TRBJ2-1; 12 nucleotides line up with TRBD2. Input material: naive CD4+ T cells from blood. CDR3 residues: CASSFQLAGGYNEQFF. The CDR3 DNA is TGTGCCAGCAGCTTCCAACTAGCGGGAGGATACAATGAGCAGTTCTTC.